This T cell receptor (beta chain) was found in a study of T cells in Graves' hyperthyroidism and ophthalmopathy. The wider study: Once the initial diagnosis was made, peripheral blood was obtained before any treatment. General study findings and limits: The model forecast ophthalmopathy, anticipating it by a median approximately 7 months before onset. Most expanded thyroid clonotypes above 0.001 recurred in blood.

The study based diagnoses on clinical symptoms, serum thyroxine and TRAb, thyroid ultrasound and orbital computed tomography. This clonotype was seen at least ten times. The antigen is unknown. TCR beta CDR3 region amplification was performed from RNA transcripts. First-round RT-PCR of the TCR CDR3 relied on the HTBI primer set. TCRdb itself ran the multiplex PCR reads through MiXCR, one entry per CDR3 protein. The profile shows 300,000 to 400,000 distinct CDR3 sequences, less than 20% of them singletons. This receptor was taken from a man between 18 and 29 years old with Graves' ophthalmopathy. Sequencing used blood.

The DNA of the CDR3 is TGCGCCAGCAGCTACGCAGGGTTCCCGTCACCCCTCCACTTT. It codes for CASSYAGFPSPLHF. J is TRBJ1-6 and V is TRBV5-1, with D possibly TRBD1 on 5 matching bases. The ends were cut back, 3 bases at V and 10 bases at J, with 14 bases in the middle. Germline V gene sequence: CDR1 SGHRS, CDR2 YFSETQ. The CDR3 covers 14 residues. The whole variable domain, remainder taken from reference TRBV5-1 and TRBJ1-6, is KAGVTQTPRYLIKTRGQQVTLSCSPISGHRSVSWYQQTPGQGLQFLFEYFSETQRNKGNFPGRFSGRQFSNSRSEMNVSTLELGDSALYLCASSYAGFPSPLHFGNGTRLTVT.